These T cell receptor beta chains were read from a single sample in a study of early T cells in non-severe SARS-CoV-2 infection. TCRdb redid the calling of the 5' RACE reads with MiXCR, one entry per CDR3 protein. This table holds 26,000 or so distinct CDR3 sequences, 4.5% to 6% found once. The specimen sequenced was whole blood. The receptors shown here come from an adult who was a healthcare worker with PCR-confirmed SARS-CoV-2 infection or an uninfected control (not recorded which). Both conserved end residues are part of each CDR3. D genes are given only for firm matches. Some rows have no size entry. The others give once, few or many, or a class for an expanded clone.

clone_size: many
j_call: TRBJ2-5
d_call: .
v_call: TRBV18
cdr3_aa: CASSPPGAIGETQYF
cdr3_nt: TGTGCCAGCTCACCACCGGGAGCGATCGGAGAGACCCAGTACTTC

clone_size: medium-sized
j_call: TRBJ1-1
d_call: .
v_call: TRBV7-9
cdr3_aa: CASLYVENTEAFF
cdr3_nt: TGTGCCAGTCTTTATGTGGAGAACACTGAAGCTTTCTTT

clone_size: few
j_call: TRBJ2-1
d_call: .
v_call: TRBV19
cdr3_aa: CASTSYNEQFF
cdr3_nt: TGTGCCAGTACCTCCTACAATGAGCAGTTCTTC

clone_size: medium-sized
j_call: TRBJ1-3
d_call: .
v_call: TRBV4-3
cdr3_aa: CASSQGPGPENTIYF
cdr3_nt: TGCGCCAGCAGCCAGGGTCCGGGGCCTGAAAACACCATATATTTT

clone_size: few
j_call: TRBJ1-2
d_call: .
v_call: TRBV7-9
cdr3_aa: CASSSETLNYGYTF
cdr3_nt: TGTGCCAGCAGCTCCGAGACGTTAAACTATGGCTACACCTTC

clone_size: few
j_call: TRBJ1-4
d_call: TRBD1
v_call: TRBV20-1
cdr3_aa: CSAGGQWNEKLFF
cdr3_nt: TGCAGTGCTGGGGGACAGTGGAATGAAAAACTGTTTTTT

clone_size: many
j_call: TRBJ1-1
d_call: TRBD1
v_call: TRBV12-3/TRBV12-4
cdr3_aa: CASSIPGQMNTEAFF
cdr3_nt: TGTGCCAGCAGCATTCCGGGACAGATGAACACTGAAGCTTTCTTT

clone_size: .
j_call: TRBJ2-2
d_call: TRBD1
v_call: TRBV27
cdr3_aa: CASTLTGVTGELFF
cdr3_nt: TGTGCCAGCACCCTGACAGGGGTCACCGGGGAGCTGTTTTTT

clone_size: few
j_call: TRBJ2-1
d_call: .
v_call: TRBV5-4
cdr3_aa: CASSAASYNEQFF
cdr3_nt: TGTGCCAGCTCGGCAGCATCTTACAATGAGCAGTTCTTC

clone_size: few
j_call: TRBJ2-5
d_call: TRBD1
v_call: TRBV7-9
cdr3_aa: CASSSTRQGELETQYF
cdr3_nt: TGTGCCAGCAGCTCGACCCGACAGGGAGAGTTGGAGACCCAGTACTTC

clone_size: many
j_call: TRBJ2-3
d_call: .
v_call: TRBV7-9
cdr3_aa: CAVARGTDTQYF
cdr3_nt: TGTGCCGTCGCGCGAGGGACAGATACGCAGTATTTT

clone_size: many
j_call: TRBJ2-1
d_call: .
v_call: TRBV29-1
cdr3_aa: CSAWAGTYNEQFF
cdr3_nt: TGCAGCGCTTGGGCGGGAACCTACAATGAGCAGTTCTTC

clone_size: .
j_call: TRBJ2-1
d_call: .
v_call: TRBV3-1
cdr3_aa: CASSQEGVYNEQFF
cdr3_nt: TGTGCCAGCAGCCAAGAGGGGGTCTACAATGAGCAGTTCTTC

clone_size: .
j_call: TRBJ2-3
d_call: .
v_call: TRBV29-1
cdr3_aa: CSVEGRRGDTDTQYF
cdr3_nt: TGCAGCGTTGAAGGAAGGCGGGGAGACACAGATACGCAGTATTTT

clone_size: .
j_call: TRBJ2-1
d_call: .
v_call: TRBV4-2
cdr3_aa: CASSQDGVVGEQFF
cdr3_nt: TGTGCCAGCAGCCAAGATGGGGTGGTGGGTGAGCAGTTCTTC

clone_size: few
j_call: TRBJ1-1
d_call: .
v_call: TRBV13
cdr3_aa: CASSTFTEAFF
cdr3_nt: TGTGCCAGCAGCACCTTTACTGAAGCTTTCTTT

clone_size: many
j_call: TRBJ2-7
d_call: TRBD1
v_call: TRBV5-4
cdr3_aa: CASSPTGGQGSYEQYF
cdr3_nt: TGTGCCAGCAGCCCAACTGGAGGACAGGGGTCCTACGAGCAGTACTTC

clone_size: many
j_call: TRBJ2-2
d_call: .
v_call: TRBV6-5
cdr3_aa: CAAREADGSNTGELFF
cdr3_nt: TGTGCGGCCAGGGAAGCCGACGGGTCGAACACCGGGGAGCTGTTTTTT

clone_size: many
j_call: TRBJ2-6
d_call: .
v_call: TRBV5-1
cdr3_aa: CASSGVSGANVLTF
cdr3_nt: TGCGCCAGCAGCGGGGTCTCTGGGGCCAACGTCCTGACTTTC

clone_size: many
j_call: TRBJ1-3
d_call: .
v_call: TRBV18
cdr3_aa: CASYLGVEENTIYF
cdr3_nt: TGTGCCAGCTACCTGGGGGTAGAGGAAAACACCATATATTTT

clone_size: many
j_call: TRBJ2-7
d_call: TRBD1
v_call: TRBV29-1
cdr3_aa: CSAGTGIYEQYF
cdr3_nt: TGCAGCGCCGGGACAGGGATCTACGAGCAGTACTTC

clone_size: .
j_call: TRBJ1-6
d_call: .
v_call: TRBV9
cdr3_aa: CASSPFGGLDYNSPLHF
cdr3_nt: TGTGCCAGCAGCCCCTTCGGAGGGCTGGACTATAATTCACCCCTCCACTTT

clone_size: .
j_call: TRBJ2-2
d_call: TRBD1
v_call: TRBV5-4
cdr3_aa: CASSQGQGNTGELFF
cdr3_nt: TGTGCCAGCAGCCAGGGACAGGGGAACACCGGGGAGCTGTTTTTT

clone_size: many
j_call: TRBJ2-1
d_call: .
v_call: TRBV5-6
cdr3_aa: CASSLASDPNEQFF
cdr3_nt: TGTGCCAGCAGCTTGGCCTCCGACCCTAATGAGCAGTTCTTC

clone_size: .
j_call: TRBJ2-2
d_call: .
v_call: TRBV7-8
cdr3_aa: CASSLRGRAGELFF
cdr3_nt: TGTGCCAGCAGCTTAAGGGGGAGGGCCGGGGAGCTGTTTTTT

clone_size: .
j_call: TRBJ2-1
d_call: .
v_call: TRBV3-1
cdr3_aa: CASSHRRTADEQFF
cdr3_nt: TGTGCCAGCAGCCACAGAAGGACAGCCGATGAGCAGTTCTTC

clone_size: many
j_call: TRBJ1-1
d_call: .
v_call: TRBV20-1
cdr3_aa: CSARKTGEAFF
cdr3_nt: TGCAGTGCTAGAAAGACAGGAGAAGCTTTCTTT

clone_size: many
j_call: TRBJ1-5
d_call: TRBD1
v_call: TRBV2
cdr3_aa: CASSAPGTGGAFLLNQPQHF
cdr3_nt: TGTGCCAGCAGTGCTCCAGGGACAGGGGGCGCTTTTCTTCTTAATCAGCCCCAGCATTTT

clone_size: many
j_call: TRBJ2-3
d_call: TRBD1
v_call: TRBV4-3
cdr3_aa: CASSQDRQGVDTQYF
cdr3_nt: TGCGCCAGCAGCCAAGACCGACAGGGAGTAGATACGCAGTATTTT

clone_size: .
j_call: TRBJ2-7
d_call: TRBD1
v_call: TRBV4-2
cdr3_aa: CASSLLYRTGETYEQYF
cdr3_nt: TGTGCCAGCAGCCTCCTCTACCGGACAGGGGAAACCTACGAGCAGTACTTC

clone_size: many
j_call: TRBJ2-6
d_call: TRBD1
v_call: TRBV9
cdr3_aa: CASSAPTRQGGGANVLTF
cdr3_nt: TGTGCCAGCAGCGCCCCTACCCGACAGGGCGGTGGGGCCAACGTCCTGACTTTC

clone_size: many
j_call: TRBJ1-1
d_call: .
v_call: TRBV5-1
cdr3_aa: CASSLVTKENTEAFF
cdr3_nt: TGCGCCAGCAGCTTGGTTACTAAGGAGAACACTGAAGCTTTCTTT

clone_size: few
j_call: TRBJ1-4
d_call: .
v_call: TRBV3-1
cdr3_aa: CASSQDRGITNEKLFF
cdr3_nt: TGTGCCAGCAGCCAAGATAGGGGAATCACTAATGAAAAACTGTTTTTT